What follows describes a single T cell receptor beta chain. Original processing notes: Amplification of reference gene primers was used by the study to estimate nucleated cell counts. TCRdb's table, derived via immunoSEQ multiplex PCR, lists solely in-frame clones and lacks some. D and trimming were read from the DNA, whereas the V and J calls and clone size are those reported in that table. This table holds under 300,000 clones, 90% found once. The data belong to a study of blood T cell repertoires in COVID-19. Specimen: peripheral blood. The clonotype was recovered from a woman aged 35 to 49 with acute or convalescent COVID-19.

DNA of the CDR3: TGTGCCAGCAGCTTCGGAGCCTACGAGCAGTACGTC. Its translation: CASSFGAYEQYV. This rearrangement joins TRBV5-6 to TRBJ2-7; D is uncertain. The CDR3 is 12 residues long. From germline, CDR1 is SGHDT and CDR2 YYEEEE. Trimming left V 2 bases short and J 2 bases short, with 5 bases between.